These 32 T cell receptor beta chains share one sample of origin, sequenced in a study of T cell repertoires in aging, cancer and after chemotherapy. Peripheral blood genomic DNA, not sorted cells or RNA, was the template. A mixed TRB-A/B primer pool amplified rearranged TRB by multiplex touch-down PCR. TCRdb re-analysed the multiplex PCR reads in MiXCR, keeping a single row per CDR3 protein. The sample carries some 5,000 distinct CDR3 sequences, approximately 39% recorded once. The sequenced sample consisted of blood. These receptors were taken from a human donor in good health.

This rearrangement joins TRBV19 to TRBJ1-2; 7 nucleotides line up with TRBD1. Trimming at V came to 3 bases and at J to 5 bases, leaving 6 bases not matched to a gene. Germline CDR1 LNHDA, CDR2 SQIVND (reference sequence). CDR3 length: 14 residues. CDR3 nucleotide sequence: TGTGCCAGTAGTATGGTGGGGACAGCATATGGCTACACCTTC. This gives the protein CASSMVGTAYGYTF.

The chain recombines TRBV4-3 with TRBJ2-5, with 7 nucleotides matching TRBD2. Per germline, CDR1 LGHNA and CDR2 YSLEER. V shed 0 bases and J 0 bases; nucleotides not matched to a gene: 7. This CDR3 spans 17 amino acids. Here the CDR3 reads CASSQEIYGGYQETQYF. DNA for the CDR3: TGCGCCAGCAGCCAAGAGATTTACGGGGGGTACCAAGAGACCCAGTACTTC.

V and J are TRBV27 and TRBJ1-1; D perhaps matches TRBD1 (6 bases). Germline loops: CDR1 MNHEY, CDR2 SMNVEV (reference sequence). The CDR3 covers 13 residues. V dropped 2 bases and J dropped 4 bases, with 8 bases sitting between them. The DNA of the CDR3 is TGTGCCAGCAGTTTAGGACAGAGCACTGAAGCTTTCTTT. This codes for CASSLGQSTEAFF.

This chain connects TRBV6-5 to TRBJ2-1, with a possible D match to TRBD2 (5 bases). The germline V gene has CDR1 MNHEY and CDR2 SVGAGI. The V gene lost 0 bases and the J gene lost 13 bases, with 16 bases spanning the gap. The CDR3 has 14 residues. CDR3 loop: CASSYSSGYNAQFF. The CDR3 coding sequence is TGTGCCAGCAGTTACTCGTCGGGATACAATGCTCAGTTCTTC.

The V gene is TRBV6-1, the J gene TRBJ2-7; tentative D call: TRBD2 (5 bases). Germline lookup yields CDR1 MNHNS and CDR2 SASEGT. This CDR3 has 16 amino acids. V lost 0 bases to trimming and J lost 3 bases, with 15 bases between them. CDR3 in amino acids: CASSEADGEGGYEQYF. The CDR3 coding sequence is TGTGCCAGCAGTGAAGCGGATGGGGAAGGAGGCTACGAGCAGTACTTC.

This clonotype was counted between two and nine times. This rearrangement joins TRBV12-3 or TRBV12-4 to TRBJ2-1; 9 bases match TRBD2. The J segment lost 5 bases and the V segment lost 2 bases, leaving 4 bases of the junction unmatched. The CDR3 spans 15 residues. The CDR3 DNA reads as TGTGCCAGCAGTTTATCTAGCGGGAAGAACAATGAGCAGTTCTTC. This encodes CASSLSSGKNNEQFF.

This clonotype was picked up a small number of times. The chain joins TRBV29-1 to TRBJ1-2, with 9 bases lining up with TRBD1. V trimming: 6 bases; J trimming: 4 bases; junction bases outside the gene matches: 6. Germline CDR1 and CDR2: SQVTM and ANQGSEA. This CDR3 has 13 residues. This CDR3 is CSVPKQGAYGYTF. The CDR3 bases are TGCAGCGTGCCCAAACAGGGGGCCTATGGCTACACCTTC.

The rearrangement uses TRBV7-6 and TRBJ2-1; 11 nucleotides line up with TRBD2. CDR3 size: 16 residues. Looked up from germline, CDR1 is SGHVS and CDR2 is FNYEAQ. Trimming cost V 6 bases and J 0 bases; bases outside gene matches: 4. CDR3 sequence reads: CASSTSGGSSYNEQFF. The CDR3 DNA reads TGTGCCAGCAGTACTAGCGGGGGTAGCTCCTACAATGAGCAGTTCTTC.

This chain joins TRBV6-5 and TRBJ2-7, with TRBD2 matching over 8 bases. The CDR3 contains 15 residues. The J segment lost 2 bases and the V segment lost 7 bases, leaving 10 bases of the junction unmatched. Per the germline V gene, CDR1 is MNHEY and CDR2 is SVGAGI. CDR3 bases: TGTGCCAGCACCAAAAATAGCGGGGTAACCTACGAGCAGTACTTC. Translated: CASTKNSGVTYEQYF.

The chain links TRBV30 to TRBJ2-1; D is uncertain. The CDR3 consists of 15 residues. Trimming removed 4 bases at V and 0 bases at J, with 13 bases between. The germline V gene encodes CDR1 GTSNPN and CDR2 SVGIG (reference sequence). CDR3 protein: CAWIIVGSSYNEQFF. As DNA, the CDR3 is TGTGCCTGGATTATTGTCGGTAGCTCCTACAATGAGCAGTTCTTC.

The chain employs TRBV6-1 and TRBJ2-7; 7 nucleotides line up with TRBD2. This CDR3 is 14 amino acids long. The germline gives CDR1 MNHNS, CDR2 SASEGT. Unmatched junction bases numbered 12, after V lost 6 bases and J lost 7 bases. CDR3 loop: CASRRPRSGVEQYF. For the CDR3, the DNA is TGTGCCAGCAGACGCCCCCGAAGCGGGGTAGAGCAGTACTTC.

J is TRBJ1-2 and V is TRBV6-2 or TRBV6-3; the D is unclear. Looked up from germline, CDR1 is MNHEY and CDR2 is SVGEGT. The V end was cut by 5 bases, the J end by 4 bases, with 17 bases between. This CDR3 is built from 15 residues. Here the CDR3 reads CASSPVGKVTYGYTF. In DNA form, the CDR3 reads TGTGCCAGCAGTCCCGTAGGCAAAGTTACCTATGGCTACACCTTC.

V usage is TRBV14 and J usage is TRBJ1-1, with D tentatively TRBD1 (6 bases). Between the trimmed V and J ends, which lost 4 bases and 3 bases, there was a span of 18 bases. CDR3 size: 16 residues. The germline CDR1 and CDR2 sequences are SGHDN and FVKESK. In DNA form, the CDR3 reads TGTGCCAGCAGCCGGAGGTTGGGGGCGGGCGACACTGAAGCTTTCTTT. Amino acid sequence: CASSRRLGAGDTEAFF.

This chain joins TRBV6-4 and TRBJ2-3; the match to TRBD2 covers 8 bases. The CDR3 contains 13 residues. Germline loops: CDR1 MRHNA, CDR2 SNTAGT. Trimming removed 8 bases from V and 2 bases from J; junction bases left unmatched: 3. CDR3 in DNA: TGTGCCAGCTATAGCGGGGACACAGATACGCAGTATTTT. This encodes CASYSGDTDTQYF.

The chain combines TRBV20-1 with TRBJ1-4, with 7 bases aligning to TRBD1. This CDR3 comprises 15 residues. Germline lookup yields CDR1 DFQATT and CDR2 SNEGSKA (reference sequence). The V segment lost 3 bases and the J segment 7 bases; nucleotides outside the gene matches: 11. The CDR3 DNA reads TGCAGTGCTAGTGGACAGGCCAGTTATAGTGAAAAACTGTTTTTT. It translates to CSASGQASYSEKLFF.

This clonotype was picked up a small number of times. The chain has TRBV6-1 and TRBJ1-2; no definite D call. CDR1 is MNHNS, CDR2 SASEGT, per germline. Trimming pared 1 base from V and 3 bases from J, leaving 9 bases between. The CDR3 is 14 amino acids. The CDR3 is CASSEVAGYYGYTF. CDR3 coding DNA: TGTGCCAGCAGTGAAGTCGCGGGGTACTATGGCTACACCTTC.

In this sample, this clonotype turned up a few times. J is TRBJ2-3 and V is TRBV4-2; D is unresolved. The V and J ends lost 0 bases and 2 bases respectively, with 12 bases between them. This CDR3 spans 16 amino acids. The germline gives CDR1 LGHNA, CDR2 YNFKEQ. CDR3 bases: TGTGCCAGCAGCCAAGAACTCCAGCAACACACAGATACGCAGTATTTT. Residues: CASSQELQQHTDTQYF.

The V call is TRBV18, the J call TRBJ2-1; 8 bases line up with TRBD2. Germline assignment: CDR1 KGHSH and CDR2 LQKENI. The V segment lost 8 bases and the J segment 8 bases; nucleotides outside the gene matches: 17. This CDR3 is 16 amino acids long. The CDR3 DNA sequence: TGTGCCAGCCAAATCGTGGCCGGGACTAGTAGCCATGAGCAGTTCTTC. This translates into CASQIVAGTSSHEQFF.

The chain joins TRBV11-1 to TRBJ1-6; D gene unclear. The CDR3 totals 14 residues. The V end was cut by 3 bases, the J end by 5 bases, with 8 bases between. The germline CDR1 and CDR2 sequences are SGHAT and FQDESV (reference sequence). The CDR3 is CASSLEGNNSPLHF. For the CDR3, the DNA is TGTGCCAGCAGCTTGGAAGGCAATAATTCACCCCTCCACTTT.

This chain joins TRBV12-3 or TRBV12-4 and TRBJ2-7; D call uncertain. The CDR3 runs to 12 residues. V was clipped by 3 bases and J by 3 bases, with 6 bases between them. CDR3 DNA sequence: TGTGCCAGCAGTTTCTCTGACTACGAGCAGTACTTC. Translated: CASSFSDYEQYF.

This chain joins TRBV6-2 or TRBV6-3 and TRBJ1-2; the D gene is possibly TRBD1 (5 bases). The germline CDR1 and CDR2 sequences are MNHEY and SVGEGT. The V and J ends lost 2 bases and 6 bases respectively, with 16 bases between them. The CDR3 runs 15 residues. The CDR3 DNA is TGTGCCAGCAGTTACGGGAGGGGTGATTATAATGGCTACACCTTC. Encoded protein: CASSYGRGDYNGYTF.

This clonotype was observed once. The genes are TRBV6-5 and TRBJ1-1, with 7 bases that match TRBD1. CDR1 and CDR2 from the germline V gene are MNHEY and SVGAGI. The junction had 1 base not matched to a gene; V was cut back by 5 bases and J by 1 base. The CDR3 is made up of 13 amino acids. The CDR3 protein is CASSDRENTEAFF. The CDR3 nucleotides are TGTGCCAGCAGTGACAGGGAGAACACTGAAGCTTTCTTT.

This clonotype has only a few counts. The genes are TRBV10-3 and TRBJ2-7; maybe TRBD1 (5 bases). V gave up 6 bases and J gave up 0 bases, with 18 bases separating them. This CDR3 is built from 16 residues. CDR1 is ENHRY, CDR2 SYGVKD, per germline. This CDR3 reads CAISKADSLSSYEQYF. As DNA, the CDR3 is TGTGCCATCAGCAAAGCCGACAGCCTGAGCTCCTACGAGCAGTACTTC.

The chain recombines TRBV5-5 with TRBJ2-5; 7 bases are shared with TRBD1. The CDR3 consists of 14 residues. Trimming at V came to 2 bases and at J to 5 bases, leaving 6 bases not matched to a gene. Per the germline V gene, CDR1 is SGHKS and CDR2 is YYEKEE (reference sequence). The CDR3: CASSFLGGRETQYF. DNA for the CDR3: TGTGCCAGCAGCTTCTTAGGGGGCAGGGAGACCCAGTACTTC.

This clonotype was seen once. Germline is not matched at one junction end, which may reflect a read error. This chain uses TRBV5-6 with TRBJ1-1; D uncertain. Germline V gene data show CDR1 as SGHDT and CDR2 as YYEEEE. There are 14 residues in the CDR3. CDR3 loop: CACSFLGGNTEAFF. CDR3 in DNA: TGTGCCTGCAGTTTCTTAGGCGGGAACACTGAAGCTTTCTTT. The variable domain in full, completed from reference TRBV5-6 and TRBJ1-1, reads DAGVTQSPTHLIKTRGQQVTLRCSPKSGHDTVSWYQQALGQGPQFIFQYYEEEERQRGNFPDRFSGHQFPNYSSELNVNALLLGDSALYLCACSFLGGNTEAFFGQGTRLTVV.

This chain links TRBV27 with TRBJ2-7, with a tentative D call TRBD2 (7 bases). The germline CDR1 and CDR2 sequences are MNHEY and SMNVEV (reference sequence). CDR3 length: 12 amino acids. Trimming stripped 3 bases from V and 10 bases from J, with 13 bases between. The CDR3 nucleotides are TGTGCCAGCAGTTTCCAAGGGGGGGATCAGTACTTC. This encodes CASSFQGGDQYF.

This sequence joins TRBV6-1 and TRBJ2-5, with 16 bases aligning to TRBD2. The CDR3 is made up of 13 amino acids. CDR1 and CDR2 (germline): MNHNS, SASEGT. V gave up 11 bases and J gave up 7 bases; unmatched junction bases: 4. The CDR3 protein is CAAGTSGGGTQYF. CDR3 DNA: TGTGCCGCCGGGACTAGCGGGGGGGGGACCCAGTACTTC.

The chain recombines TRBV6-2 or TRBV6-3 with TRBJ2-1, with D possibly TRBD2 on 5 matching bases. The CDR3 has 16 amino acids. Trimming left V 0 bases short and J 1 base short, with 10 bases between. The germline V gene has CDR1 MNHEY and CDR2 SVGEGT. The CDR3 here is CASSYSIQRSYNEQFF. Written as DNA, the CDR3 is TGTGCCAGCAGTTACTCGATCCAGCGGTCCTACAATGAGCAGTTCTTC.

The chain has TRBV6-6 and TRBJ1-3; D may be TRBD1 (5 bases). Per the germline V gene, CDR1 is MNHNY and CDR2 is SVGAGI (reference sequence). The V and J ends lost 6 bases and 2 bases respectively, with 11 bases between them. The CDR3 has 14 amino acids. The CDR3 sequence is CASRKSGTGNTIYF. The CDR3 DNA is TGTGCCAGCAGAAAATCAGGGACTGGAAACACCATATATTTT.

The CDR3 sequence is CASRGVEETQYF. The CDR3 DNA reads TGTGCCAGCAGGGGGGTCGAAGAGACCCAGTACTTC. The V and J genes are TRBV6-5 and TRBJ2-5; D may correspond to TRBD1 or TRBD2 (5 bases each). Deletions cut 6 bases from V and 3 bases from J, with 8 bases between. Germline CDR1 MNHEY, CDR2 SVGAGI. The CDR3 extends over 12 amino acids.

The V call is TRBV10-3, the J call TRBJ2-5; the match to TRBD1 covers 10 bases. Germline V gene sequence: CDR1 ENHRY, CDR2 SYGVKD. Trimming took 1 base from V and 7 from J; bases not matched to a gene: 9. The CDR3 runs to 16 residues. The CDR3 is CAISEWGTGDPGTQYF. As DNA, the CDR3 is TGTGCCATCAGTGAGTGGGGGACAGGGGACCCGGGGACCCAGTACTTC.

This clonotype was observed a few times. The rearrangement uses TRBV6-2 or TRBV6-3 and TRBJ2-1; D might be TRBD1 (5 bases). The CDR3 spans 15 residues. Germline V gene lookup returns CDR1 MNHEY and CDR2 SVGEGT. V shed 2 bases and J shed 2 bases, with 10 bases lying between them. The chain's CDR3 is CASSYNRGTYNEQFF. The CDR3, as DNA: TGTGCCAGCAGTTACAATAGGGGAACCTACAATGAGCAGTTCTTC.